A single sample is the source of the 26 T cell receptor beta chains below, sequenced in a study of blood T cell repertoires in COVID-19. Only in-frame clones appear in the TCRdb table, and some are missing; sequencing was by immunoSEQ multiplex PCR. The sample has around 100,000 clones, about 83% seen once. Source material: peripheral blood. These receptors originate from a human donor in a cohort sampled during active COVID-19.

The chain combines TRBV11-3 with TRBJ2-3; D gene unclear. Germline V gene data show CDR1 as SGHNT and CDR2 as YENEEA. V was cut by 2 bases and J by 4 bases, with 7 bases left in between. This CDR3 comprises 13 residues. CDR3 DNA sequence: TGTGCCAGCAGCTTATATTCGGCAGATACGCAGTATTTT. Residues: CASSLYSADTQYF.

This clone appeared a few times. The chain recombines TRBV4-1 with TRBJ1-4, with D possibly matching TRBD1 (6 bases). This CDR3 is 15 amino acids long. Germline loops: CDR1 MGHRA, CDR2 YSYEKL. The V end was cut by 2 bases, the J end by 8 bases, with 15 bases between. The CDR3 is CASSQNTGLGEKLFF. The CDR3 DNA reads TGCGCCAGCAGCCAAAATACAGGGTTGGGGGAAAAACTGTTTTTT.

This clone was counted only a few times. V gene TRBV5-1 combines with J gene TRBJ2-2; TRBD1 might be the D (5 bases). Trimming removed 4 bases at V and 3 bases at J, with 13 bases between. Per germline, CDR1 SGHRS and CDR2 YFSETQ. CDR3 length: 15 residues. CDR3 nucleotides: TGCGCCAGCAGCATCCGTGACAGTTACACCGGGGAGCTGTTTTTT. It yields the protein CASSIRDSYTGELFF.

The V and J genes are TRBV6-2 or TRBV6-3 and TRBJ1-5; TRBD1 matches 8 bases. Trimming took 5 bases from V and 2 from J; bases not matched to a gene: 8. Looked up from germline, CDR1 is MNHEY and CDR2 is SVGEGT. The CDR3 consists of 16 residues. The CDR3: CASSPATGVRNQPQHF. The CDR3 bases are TGTGCCAGCAGTCCAGCGACAGGGGTTCGCAATCAGCCCCAGCATTTT.

The chain joins TRBV13 to TRBJ1-6; D remains ambiguous. Germline CDR1 is PRHDT and CDR2 is FYEKMQ (reference sequence). The V end lost 7 bases, the J end lost 0 bases, and 7 bases lay between the germline ends. CDR3 length: 14 residues. This CDR3 is CASTISSYNSPLHF. CDR3 DNA sequence: TGTGCCAGCACCATCAGCTCCTATAATTCACCCCTCCACTTT.

The chain joins TRBV9 to TRBJ2-3; possible D gene TRBD2, 6 bases. Deletions cut 0 bases from V and 1 base from J, with 12 bases between. The CDR3 sequence is 16 residues long. Germline lookup yields CDR1 SGDLS and CDR2 YYNGEE. CDR3 DNA: TGTGCCAGCAGCGTAGCGATTGGCGGGGGCACAGATACGCAGTATTTT. Its translation: CASSVAIGGGTDTQYF. Together with reference TRBV9 and TRBJ2-3, the CDR3 gives the full variable domain: DSGVTQTPKHLITATGQRVTLRCSPRSGDLSVYWYQQSLDQGLQFLIQYYNGEERAKGNILERFSAQQFPDLHSELNLSSLELGDSALYFCASSVAIGGGTDTQYFGPGTRLTVL.

V usage is TRBV3-1 (or the pseudogene TRBV3-2) and J usage is TRBJ1-2; weak D call: TRBD1 (5 bases). CDR3 length equals 12 residues. V was clipped by 1 base and J by 11 bases, with 11 bases between them. Germline lookup yields CDR1 LGHDT and CDR2 YNNKEL (reference sequence). The DNA for the CDR3 is TGTGCCAGCAGCCAAGGACGCCGGGGGTACACCTTC. Amino acid sequence: CASSQGRRGYTF.

The chain employs TRBV2 and TRBJ2-3, with D possibly TRBD2 on 5 matching bases. CDR3 length equals 14 residues. Deletions cut 10 bases from V and 2 bases from J, with 16 bases between. Germline V lookup: CDR1 SNHLY, CDR2 FYNNEI. The CDR3 reads CATLRRANTDTQYF. The CDR3 bases are TGTGCCACCTTACGGCGGGCCAACACAGATACGCAGTATTTT.

As to this clone: No conserved phenylalanine or tryptophan ends this CDR3, so it is likely a read error. The DNA is omitted, as the CDR3 cannot be located on it reliably, and the CDR3 follows TCRdb's listing. V usage is TRBV5-4 and J usage is TRBJ2-3; the tabulated D call, TRBD2, remains unverified against the DNA. Germline loops: CDR1 SGHNT, CDR2 YYREEE (reference sequence). The CDR3 comprises 15 residues, both ends counted. This chain's CDR3 is CASSLGGLAESLGQV.

The J gene is TRBJ2-7, the V gene TRBV7-6; TRBD1 matches at 7 bases. This CDR3 region has 15 residues. Trimming took 5 bases from V and 3 from J; bases not matched to a gene: 10. CDR1 and CDR2 (germline): SGHVS, FNYEAQ. The CDR3 loop reads CASSPQTGNHYEQYF. CDR3 DNA sequence: TGTGCCAGCAGCCCGCAGACAGGGAACCACTACGAGCAGTACTTC.

The CDR3 sequence is CASSPGGSPAFF. The CDR3 DNA is TGTGCCAGCAGCCCTGGGGGGTCCCCAGCTTTCTTT. The chain employs TRBV14 and TRBJ1-1, with D maybe TRBD1 (5 bases). Trimming removed 4 bases at V and 10 bases at J, with 13 bases between. The CDR3 totals 12 residues. Germline loops: CDR1 SGHDN, CDR2 FVKESK.

The chain recombines TRBV2 with TRBJ1-5, with TRBD1 matching over 7 bases. CDR1 is SNHLY, CDR2 FYNNEI, per germline. The CDR3 sequence is 15 residues long. Unmatched junction bases numbered 8, after V lost 6 bases and J lost 3 bases. The CDR3 protein is CASRTGTVNNQPQHF. The CDR3 DNA reads TGTGCCAGCAGGACCGGGACAGTGAACAATCAGCCCCAGCATTTT. Full variable domain (remainder filled in from reference TRBV2 and TRBJ1-5): EPEVTQTPSHQVTQMGQEVILRCVPISNHLYFYWYRQILGQKVEFLVSFYNNEISEKSEIFDDQFSVERPDGSNFTLKIRSTKLEDSAMYFCASRTGTVNNQPQHFGDGTRLSIL.

The chain is built from TRBV7-2 and TRBJ1-1; D unresolved. The CDR3 contains 13 residues. Per germline, CDR1 SGHTA and CDR2 FQGNSA. With 6 bases removed from V and 2 bases from J, the gap between germline ends came to 10 bases. This CDR3 reads CASSPGPNTEAFF. CDR3 sequence (DNA): TGTGCCAGCAGTCCCGGTCCTAACACTGAAGCTTTCTTT.

This chain links TRBV7-2 with TRBJ1-4, with D uncertain. The V and J ends lost 5 bases and 2 bases respectively, with 15 bases between them. This CDR3 comprises 16 residues. The germline CDR1 and CDR2 sequences are SGHTA and FQGNSA. CDR3 nucleotides: TGTGCCAGCAGCGTCGGGGTCGGCCAGACTAATGAAAAACTGTTTTTT. It encodes CASSVGVGQTNEKLFF. The complete variable domain, with remaining parts taken from reference TRBV7-2 and TRBJ1-4, reads GAGVSQSPSNKVTEKGKDVELRCDPISGHTALYWYRQSLGQGLEFLIYFQGNSAPDKSGLPSDRFSAERTGGSVSTLTIQRTQQEDSAVYLCASSVGVGQTNEKLFFGSGTQLSVL.

This sequence joins TRBV4-1 and TRBJ1-6; unclear D gene. Trimming pared 4 bases from V and 0 bases from J, leaving 22 bases between. CDR3 size: 20 residues. Germline V lookup: CDR1 MGHRA, CDR2 YSYEKL. Here the CDR3 reads CASSPRTTSDGSSYNSPLHF. CDR3 DNA sequence: TGCGCCAGCAGCCCGCGGACGACATCTGATGGGAGCTCCTATAATTCACCCCTCCACTTT.

V and J are TRBV6-2 or TRBV6-3 and TRBJ1-5; 8 bases map to TRBD1. Germline loops: CDR1 MNHEY, CDR2 SVGEGT. CDR3 size: 14 residues. V was pared by 5 bases and J by 5 bases, with 5 bases of the junction left unmatched. CDR3 amino acids: CASSITGGHQPQHF. CDR3 coding DNA: TGTGCCAGCAGTATTACAGGGGGTCATCAGCCCCAGCATTTT.

This clone was seen more than once but under ten times. This chain connects TRBV5-4 to TRBJ1-1; D remains ambiguous. The germline V gene has CDR1 SGHNT and CDR2 YYREEE (reference sequence). This CDR3 spans 13 amino acids. V was shortened by 2 bases and J by 5 bases, with 10 bases between the two germline ends. CDR3 in amino acids: CASSLEGKTEAFF. The CDR3 DNA is TGTGCCAGCAGCTTAGAGGGAAAGACTGAAGCTTTCTTT. The whole variable domain, filled in from reference TRBV5-4 and TRBJ1-1, reads ETGVTQSPTHLIKTRGQQVTLRCSSQSGHNTVSWYQQALGQGPQFIFQYYREEENGRGNFPPRFSGLQFPNYSSELNVNALELDDSALYLCASSLEGKTEAFFGQGTRLTVV.

The chain combines TRBV5-6 with TRBJ1-1; 7 nucleotides agree with TRBD1. V dropped 3 bases and J dropped 3; count of bases not matched to a gene: 8. CDR3 length equals 15 residues. CDR1 is SGHDT, CDR2 YYEEEE, per germline. DNA of the CDR3: TGTGCCAGCAGCTCCTCGGGACAGATCTACACTGAAGCTTTCTTT. Translating gives CASSSSGQIYTEAFF. The full variable domain, completed using reference TRBV5-6 and TRBJ1-1, is DAGVTQSPTHLIKTRGQQVTLRCSPKSGHDTVSWYQQALGQGPQFIFQYYEEEERQRGNFPDRFSGHQFPNYSSELNVNALLLGDSALYLCASSSSGQIYTEAFFGQGTRLTVV.

The chain combines TRBV11-2 with TRBJ2-1; 8 nucleotides align to TRBD2. The germline gives CDR1 SGHAT, CDR2 FQNNGV. The CDR3 runs to 16 residues. Trimming at V came to 5 bases and at J to 2 bases, leaving 8 bases not matched to a gene. The CDR3 DNA is TGTGCCAGCAGCCCCCCGGGACTAGTGACCTACAATGAGCAGTTCTTC. This translates into CASSPPGLVTYNEQFF.

The chain joins TRBV20-1 to TRBJ1-4, with TRBD1 matching over 9 bases. Germline assignment: CDR1 DFQATT and CDR2 SNEGSKA (reference sequence). The CDR3 runs 16 residues. J was trimmed by 8 bases and V by 3 bases; bases with no gene match: 13. The CDR3 DNA follows: TGCAGTGCTAGTCTGGGACAGGGAGGAAGAGGCGAAAAACTGTTTTTT. Its protein is CSASLGQGGRGEKLFF.

The chain joins TRBV5-1 to TRBJ2-2; 15 bases align to TRBD2. CDR3 length equals 21 residues. V lost 4 bases to trimming and J lost 3 bases; unmatched junction nucleotides: 16. Germline V gene sequence: CDR1 SGHRS, CDR2 YFSETQ. In DNA, the CDR3 is TGCGCCAGCAGCCTCCAACCACGGACTAGCGGGGGGGGGTATCACACCGGGGAGCTGTTTTTT. Encoded protein: CASSLQPRTSGGGYHTGELFF.

The chain has TRBV18 and TRBJ1-6; 10 bases line up with TRBD1. This CDR3 region has 15 residues. J gave up 9 bases and V 3 bases, and 5 bases lay outside the gene matches. Per germline, CDR1 KGHSH and CDR2 LQKENI. CDR3 loop: CASSPPTGGGSPLHF. As DNA, the CDR3 is TGTGCCAGCTCACCCCCGACAGGGGGCGGTTCACCCCTCCACTTT.

The chain uses TRBV12-3 or TRBV12-4 and TRBJ1-1; TRBD1 matches at 7 bases. The ends lost 0 bases at V and 11 bases at J; junction bases unmatched: 3. CDR3 length: 12 amino acids. CDR3 residues: CASSLAPGGAFF. The CDR3 DNA sequence: TGTGCCAGCAGTTTAGCCCCAGGGGGGGCTTTCTTT.

This chain connects TRBV2 to TRBJ1-1; D remains unclear. Trimming cost V 4 bases and J 0 bases, with 9 bases left between them. Germline-derived CDR1 and CDR2 are SNHLY and FYNNEI. The CDR3 has 14 amino acids. The CDR3 DNA reads TGTGCCAGCAGTGGTGGGCACCTGAACACTGAAGCTTTCTTT. It encodes CASSGGHLNTEAFF.

The chain joins TRBV10-3 to TRBJ2-7; TRBD1 agrees at 7 bases. This CDR3 has 12 residues. The trim removed 10 bases at V and 2 bases at J, leaving 5 bases unmatched. In germline, CDR1 is ENHRY, CDR2 SYGVKD. The CDR3 DNA follows: TGTGCCAGCTCACAGGGGACCTACGAGCAGTACTTC. Residues: CASSQGTYEQYF.

The V call is TRBV2, the J call TRBJ2-7, with D possibly matching TRBD2 (6 bases). Germline V gene data show CDR1 as SNHLY and CDR2 as FYNNEI. The germline V and J ends were trimmed by 3 bases and 2 bases, with 11 bases remaining between them. This CDR3 region has 14 residues. The CDR3: CASSDFGGTYEQYF. Here the CDR3 DNA reads TGTGCCAGCAGTGATTTCGGGGGAACCTACGAGCAGTACTTC.